The 26 T cell receptor beta chains reported below all come from one sample, sequenced in a study of Graves' ophthalmopathy and Graves' hyperthyroidism. For repertoire sequencing, the TCR beta CDR3 regions were amplified from RNA transcripts. HTBI primers primed a first-round RT-PCR, and a second-round multiplex PCR followed. TCRdb analysed the multiplex PCR reads with MiXCR anew, one entry per CDR3 protein. The table has about 620,000 distinct CDR3 sequences, 20% to 25% seen once. Sequencing was performed on peripheral blood. The receptors here all came from a woman younger than 35 with stable Graves' hyperthyroidism. Some clones in this sample may be carry-over from other donors' samples.

At least ten counts were recorded for this clonotype. The chain employs TRBV19 and TRBJ1-5; possible D gene TRBD1, 5 bases. The CDR3 has 13 amino acids. V was cut by 5 bases and J by 7 bases, with 12 bases left in between. Germline CDR1 LNHDA, CDR2 SQIVND (reference sequence). Here the CDR3 DNA reads TGTGCCAGTAGTGCTCAGGGAGGACAGCCCCAGCATTTT. It is translated as CASSAQGGQPQHF. The whole variable domain, remainder taken from reference TRBV19 and TRBJ1-5, is DGGITQSPKYLFRKEGQNVTLSCEQNLNHDAMYWYRQDPGQGLRLIYYSQIVNDFQKGDIAEGYSVSREKKESFPLTVTSAQKNPTAFYLCASSAQGGQPQHFGDGTRLSIL.

This clonotype has a count of ten or more. The chain is built from TRBV20-1 and TRBJ2-5; the match to TRBD1 covers 9 bases. V gave up 7 bases and J gave up 5 bases; unmatched junction bases: 8. Germline-derived CDR1 and CDR2 are DFQATT and SNEGSKA (reference sequence). CDR3 length: 13 residues. The CDR3 DNA follows: TGCAGTGGGACAGGGGCTGTGGTTGAGACCCAGTACTTC. Protein: CSGTGAVVETQYF.

This clonotype was detected many times. The J gene is TRBJ1-5, the V gene TRBV12-3 or TRBV12-4; TRBD1 is a possible D gene (6 bases). The CDR3 contains 15 residues. V shed 3 bases and J shed 4 bases, with 13 bases lying between them. The CDR3 DNA follows: TGTGCCAGCAGTTTGACAGGTGAGAGGAATCAGCCCCAGCATTTT. Protein sequence: CASSLTGERNQPQHF.

The chain is built from TRBV6-2 or TRBV6-3 and TRBJ1-5; TRBD1 is a possible D gene (5 bases). Germline V gene lookup returns CDR1 MNHEY and CDR2 SVGEGT. The V gene lost 5 bases and the J gene lost 2 bases, with 19 bases spanning the gap. This CDR3 region has 17 residues. The CDR3 is CASSRQSQGWGNQPQHF. CDR3 bases: TGTGCCAGCAGTCGCCAGTCCCAGGGATGGGGCAATCAGCCCCAGCATTTT.

V gene TRBV30 combines with J gene TRBJ2-5; a weak D match, TRBD2 (5 bases). Germline V gives CDR1 GTSNPN, CDR2 SVGIG (reference sequence). The CDR3 runs to 13 residues. The ends were cut back, 4 bases at V and 2 bases at J, with 11 bases in the middle. CDR3 bases: TGTGCCTGGAACGGAGGTGGACAAGAGACCCAGTACTTC. This gives the protein CAWNGGGQETQYF. The full variable domain, rest sourced from reference TRBV30 and TRBJ2-5, is SQTIHQWPATLVQPVGSPLSLECTVEGTSNPNLYWYRQAAGRGLQLLFYSVGIGQISSEVPQNLSASRPQDRQFILSSKKLLLSDSGFYLCAWNGGGQETQYFGPGTRLLVL.

The chain uses TRBV2 and TRBJ2-5, with TRBD2 matching 7 bases. Germline-derived CDR1 and CDR2 are SNHLY and FYNNEI. V lost 7 bases to trimming and J lost 11 bases; unmatched junction nucleotides: 7. The CDR3 length is 11 residues. The CDR3: CASTGGHPQYF. The CDR3 DNA reads as TGTGCCAGCACGGGGGGTCACCCGCAGTACTTC.

This clonotype was seen ten or more times. This sequence joins TRBV6-4 and TRBJ2-7; 10 bases align to TRBD2. Losses at the gene ends were 5 bases for V and 0 bases for J; bases not matched to a gene: 10. The V gene's germline CDR1 is MRHNA and CDR2 SNTAGT. CDR3 size: 17 residues. The chain's CDR3 is CASSPRGLAIHSYEQYF. CDR3 coding DNA: TGTGCCAGCAGTCCCCGGGGACTAGCGATACACTCCTACGAGCAGTACTTC.

This clonotype appeared many times. This chain joins TRBV6-1 and TRBJ1-2; D is unresolved. CDR1 MNHNS and CDR2 SASEGT come from the germline V gene. CDR3 size: 12 residues. The germline V and J ends were trimmed by 9 bases and 4 bases, with 12 bases remaining between them. The CDR3 loop is CARRTPGYGYTF. Here the CDR3 DNA reads TGTGCCAGAAGGACCCCTGGCTATGGCTACACCTTC.

This clonotype occurred a few times. J is TRBJ1-6 and V is TRBV12-3 or TRBV12-4; the D gene is possibly TRBD1 (5 bases). V lost 6 bases and J 9 bases, leaving 12 bases between the germline ends. The CDR3 runs to 13 residues. The CDR3 region is CASSGGGSSPLHF. CDR3 in DNA: TGTGCCAGCAGCGGGGGAGGGAGTTCACCCCTCCACTTT.

This clonotype showed up many times. The chain recombines TRBV6-1 with TRBJ1-2; D not certain. Trimming left V 5 bases short and J 8 bases short, with 18 bases between. Germline V gene lookup returns CDR1 MNHNS and CDR2 SASEGT. CDR3 size: 14 residues. The CDR3 sequence is CASSQSRGLKGYTF. The CDR3 region has the DNA TGTGCCAGCAGTCAATCGCGGGGTTTAAAGGGCTACACCTTC.

Many counts were recorded for this clonotype. V is TRBV29-1 and J is TRBJ1-1; D is perhaps TRBD1 (6 bases). V was pared by 3 bases and J by 1 base, with 15 bases between. The CDR3 is made up of 15 amino acids. From germline, CDR1 is SQVTM and CDR2 ANQGSEA. DNA of the CDR3: TGCAGCGTTGATTCGACAGGACCGAGGAACACTGAAGCTTTCTTT. Its protein is CSVDSTGPRNTEAFF.

This clonotype was observed a single time. The rearrangement links TRBV2 to TRBJ2-5, with TRBD2 matching over 10 bases. Germline CDR1 reads SNHLY; CDR2 reads FYNNEI. After removal of 5 bases from V and 5 bases from J, the junction contained 5 bases not matched to a gene. There are 14 residues in the CDR3. CDR3 sequence (DNA): TGTGCCAGCAGTTACACTAGCGGGAAGGAGACCCAGTACTTC. Amino acid sequence: CASSYTSGKETQYF.

The sample holds a few counts of this clonotype. The V and J genes are TRBV19 and TRBJ2-2; a possible D gene is TRBD2 (6 bases). V gave up 5 bases and J gave up 2 bases, with 24 bases separating them. This CDR3 contains 19 residues. CDR1 is LNHDA and CDR2 is SQIVND in the germline V gene (reference sequence). The CDR3 region has the DNA TGTGCCAGTAGTTCTGGGTCAGCAGGGACTCCTTTTAACACCGGGGAGCTGTTTTTT. It is translated as CASSSGSAGTPFNTGELFF. Supplemented by reference TRBV19 and TRBJ2-2, the full variable domain reads DGGITQSPKYLFRKEGQNVTLSCEQNLNHDAMYWYRQDPGQGLRLIYYSQIVNDFQKGDIAEGYSVSREKKESFPLTVTSAQKNPTAFYLCASSSGSAGTPFNTGELFFGEGSRLTVL.

This clonotype occurred many times. This sequence joins TRBV10-1 and TRBJ2-2, with TRBD2 identical over 9 bases. J was trimmed by 7 bases and V by 0 bases; bases with no gene match: 6. Germline V lookup: CDR1 WNHNN, CDR2 SYGVQD (reference sequence). The CDR3 has 16 amino acids. CDR3 amino acids: CASSESGSGRLGELFF. In DNA form, the CDR3 reads TGCGCCAGCAGTGAGTCGGGTAGCGGGAGACTCGGGGAGCTGTTTTTT.

This clonotype was seen a handful of times. This rearrangement joins TRBV12-3 or TRBV12-4 to TRBJ1-5; possibly TRBD1 for D (6 bases). V shed 2 bases and J shed 2 bases, with 10 bases lying between them. CDR3 size: 15 residues. This chain's CDR3 is CASSLRGLGNQPQHF. CDR3 bases: TGTGCCAGCAGTTTACGGGGGCTTGGCAATCAGCCCCAGCATTTT.

There are many counts of this clonotype. The chain couples TRBV11-2 to TRBJ1-3; D unresolved. Trimming pared 3 bases from V and 3 bases from J, leaving 6 bases between. Germline CDR1 reads SGHAT; CDR2 reads FQNNGV. This CDR3 contains 13 residues. The CDR3 DNA is TGTGCCAGCAGCTTCCCGAATGGAAACACCATATATTTT. This encodes CASSFPNGNTIYF.

V usage is TRBV29-1 and J usage is TRBJ2-6, with 9 positions matching TRBD1. The CDR3 length is 18 residues. CDR1 SQVTM and CDR2 ANQGSEA come from the germline V gene. V lost 3 bases to trimming and J lost 0 bases; unmatched junction nucleotides: 9. CDR3 residues: CSVEVVPGQGSGANVLTF. The CDR3 coding sequence is TGCAGCGTTGAGGTTGTCCCGGGACAGGGCTCTGGGGCCAACGTCCTGACTTTC.

Ten or more counts support this clonotype. The rearrangement links TRBV19 to TRBJ1-5; a possible D gene is TRBD1 (5 bases). The ends were cut back, 5 bases at V and 3 bases at J, with 14 bases in the middle. The CDR3 spans 15 residues. The germline CDR1 and CDR2 sequences are LNHDA and SQIVND (reference sequence). CDR3 protein: CASSGAEFYNQPQHF. The CDR3 DNA is TGTGCCAGTAGTGGGGCAGAATTTTACAATCAGCCCCAGCATTTT.

This clonotype appeared many times. V gene TRBV2 combines with J gene TRBJ2-5, with D hard to call. Germline V gene sequence: CDR1 SNHLY, CDR2 FYNNEI. CDR3 length: 11 amino acids. Trimming stripped 3 bases from V and 5 bases from J, with 4 bases between. In DNA, the CDR3 is TGTGCCAGCAGTGACTTCGAGACCCAGTACTTC. It specifies CASSDFETQYF.

The chain is built from TRBV6-1 and TRBJ1-2; no firm D call. This CDR3 region has 13 residues. V lost 2 bases to trimming and J lost 8 bases, with 12 bases between them. Germline CDR1 MNHNS, CDR2 SASEGT. CDR3 amino acids: CASSESASGGYTF. CDR3 coding DNA: TGTGCCAGCAGTGAATCGGCCTCTGGGGGCTACACCTTC.

This clonotype was counted once. The chain has TRBV6-5 and TRBJ1-2, with 8 bases fitting TRBD1. V gave up 5 bases and J gave up 4 bases; unmatched junction bases: 3. This CDR3 spans 13 amino acids. Per the germline V gene, CDR1 is MNHEY and CDR2 is SVGAGI. In nucleotides, the CDR3 is TGTGCCAGCAGTAACAGGGGGGTCTATGGCTACACCTTC. Its protein product is CASSNRGVYGYTF.

This clonotype was observed many times. The chain links TRBV7-9 to TRBJ1-1, with a weak D call TRBD1 (6 bases). Germline V gives CDR1 SEHNR, CDR2 FQNEAQ (reference sequence). The CDR3 sequence is 15 residues long. V was pared by 1 base and J by 8 bases, with 17 bases between. The CDR3 protein is CASSLVSRGGYEAFF. Here the CDR3 DNA reads TGTGCCAGCAGCTTAGTTTCGCGAGGGGGGTACGAAGCTTTCTTT.

The gene calls are TRBV6-1 and TRBJ2-2, with D uncertain. CDR1 and CDR2 (germline): MNHNS, SASEGT. The CDR3 is 13 residues long. V lost 6 bases, J lost 5 bases, and 10 bases lay in between. The CDR3 spells CASRRMGTGELFF. In DNA, the CDR3 is TGTGCCAGCAGAAGAATGGGAACCGGGGAGCTGTTTTTT.

This clonotype was seen a few times. The V and J genes are TRBV6-1 and TRBJ1-5; D call uncertain. Germline CDR1 is MNHNS and CDR2 is SASEGT. The CDR3 sequence is 15 residues long. Trimming took 6 bases from V and 0 from J, leaving 12 bases between them. CDR3 nucleotides: TGTGCCAGCAGGAATGTAGTGAATAGCAATCAGCCCCAGCATTTT. This translates into CASRNVVNSNQPQHF.

The chain recombines TRBV6-1 with TRBJ2-7; weak D call: TRBD2 (5 bases). The CDR3 runs 14 residues. Per germline, CDR1 MNHNS and CDR2 SASEGT. V lost 7 bases and J lost 2, with 15 bases in between. CDR3 protein: CASTQADGTYEQYF. The CDR3 nucleotides read TGTGCCAGCACCCAAGCGGACGGGACCTACGAGCAGTACTTC.

This clonotype was found many times. CDR3 sequence: CASSLGRWLEETQYF. Here the CDR3 DNA reads TGTGCCAGCAGTTTGGGTCGGTGGCTCGAAGAGACCCAGTACTTC. This chain uses TRBV28 with TRBJ2-5, with D uncertain. This CDR3 has 15 amino acids. V lost 3 bases and J lost 3, with 14 bases in between. CDR1 and CDR2 from the germline V gene are MDHEN and SYDVKM.